Shown below are 27 T cell receptor beta chains from a single sample sequenced in a study of blood T cells in healthy people across ages. Then a second PCR, running about 6 to 12 cycles, was carried out with a sample-barcoded 5' primer and a J-beta primer mix. TCRdb itself ran the 5' RACE reads through MiXCR, one entry per CDR3 protein. Found here are approximately 800,000 distinct CDR3 sequences, just over 55% of them singletons; the top ten hold around 25%. Sequenced: blood. Source of these receptors: a man between 40 and 49 years old in good health.

The gene calls are TRBV9 and TRBJ2-4, with 9 bases matching TRBD1. TRBJ2-5 matches the DNA end more closely, so the J call is doubtful. CDR1 SGDLS and CDR2 YYNGEE come from the germline V gene. The CDR3 consists of 17 residues. In DNA form, the CDR3 reads TGTGCCAGCAGCGTAGGGATACAGGGGGCGGAGCAAGAGACCCAGTACTTC. This translates into CASSVGIQGAEQETQYF.

The V gene is TRBV29-1, the J gene TRBJ1-3; the D is unclear. This CDR3 comprises 13 residues. CDR1 is SQVTM and CDR2 is ANQGSEA in the germline V gene. Trimming took 6 bases from V and 0 from J, leaving 9 bases between them. This CDR3 reads CSVKPSSGNTIYF. CDR3 coding DNA: TGCAGCGTCAAACCGAGCTCTGGAAACACCATATATTTT.

V and J are TRBV13 and TRBJ2-4; perhaps TRBD2 as D (6 bases). With 5 bases removed from V and 1 base from J, the gap between germline ends came to 12 bases. This CDR3 contains 15 residues. CDR1 PRHDT and CDR2 FYEKMQ come from the germline V gene (reference sequence). This chain's CDR3 is CASSTTGVAKNIQYF. Written as DNA, the CDR3 is TGTGCCAGCAGCACCACGGGGGTGGCCAAAAACATTCAGTACTTC.

The gene calls are TRBV15 and TRBJ1-5; no firm D call. The V end was cut by 0 bases, the J end by 5 bases, with 8 bases between. Germline CDR1 is LNHNV and CDR2 is YYDKDF (reference sequence). This CDR3 contains 14 residues. CDR3 coding DNA: TGTGCCACCAGCAGAGATTCTGGCGATCAGCCCCAGCATTTT. The encoded protein is CATSRDSGDQPQHF. Supplemented by reference TRBV15 and TRBJ1-5, the full variable domain reads DAMVIQNPRYQVTQFGKPVTLSCSQTLNHNVMYWYQQKSSQAPKLLFHYYDKDFNNEADTPDNFQSRRPNTSFCFLDIRSPGLGDTAMYLCATSRDSGDQPQHFGDGTRLSIL.

This chain uses TRBV7-3 with TRBJ2-1, with TRBD2 as a possible D gene (6 bases). The J call may be incorrect, as the DNA end agrees better with TRBJ2-7. The V gene's germline CDR1 is SGHTA and CDR2 FQGTGA. The CDR3 spans 15 residues. CDR3 bases: TGTGCCAGCAGCACCATCGGGAGCTCCTACAATGAGCAGTACTTC. Translated, it gives CASSTIGSSYNEQYF.

V usage is TRBV4-3 and J usage is TRBJ2-3; no firm D call. There are 13 residues in the CDR3. V was pared by 0 bases and J by 2 bases, with 3 bases between. Germline V gives CDR1 LGHNA, CDR2 YSLEER. The CDR3 is CASSQENTDTQYF. The CDR3, as DNA: TGCGCCAGCAGCCAAGAAAACACAGATACGCAGTATTTT.

With regard to this clonotype: The junction departs from the called germline gene at one end, perhaps through a read error. The chain links TRBV5-6 to TRBJ2-3, with 8 nucleotides matching TRBD1. In germline, CDR1 is SGHDT, CDR2 YYEEEE. The length of the CDR3 is 15 residues. Written as DNA, the CDR3 is TGTGCCAGCAGCTTGTACGGGACAGGCACAGACACGCAGTATTTT. Residues: CASSLYGTGTDTQYF.

This clonotype was recorded a few times. In DNA form, the CDR3 reads TGTGCCAGCAGCCAGGGAGCGGGAGCTAACTATGGCTACACCTTC. This gives the protein CASSQGAGANYGYTF. The chain joins TRBV3-1 to TRBJ1-2; the D is unclear. This CDR3 comprises 15 residues. V lost 3 bases and J lost 0, with 11 bases in between. In germline, CDR1 is LGHDT, CDR2 YNNKEL (reference sequence). The full variable domain, in which reference TRBV3-1 and TRBJ1-2 provide the parts outside the CDR3, is DTAVSQTPKYLVTQMGNDKSIKCEQNLGHDTMYWYKQDSKKFLKIMFSYNNKELIINETVPNRFSPKSPDKAHLNLHINSLELGDSAVYFCASSQGAGANYGYTFGSGTRLTVV.

In its sample, this clonotype was seen a few times. The J gene is TRBJ2-7, the V gene TRBV6-6, with D possibly being TRBD1 (6 bases). Looked up from germline, CDR1 is MNHNY and CDR2 is SVGAGI (reference sequence). CDR3 length: 14 residues. V was clipped by 7 bases and J by 0 bases, with 13 bases between them. CDR3 sequence (DNA): TGTGCCAGCATCCAGGACAGTAGCTCCTACGAGCAGTACTTC. Encoded protein: CASIQDSSSYEQYF.

J is TRBJ2-7 and V is TRBV28; 7 bases align to TRBD1. Losses at the gene ends were 5 bases for V and 4 bases for J; bases not matched to a gene: 23. Germline loops: CDR1 MDHEN, CDR2 SYDVKM. The CDR3 is made up of 19 amino acids. CDR3 loop: CASSTLTGTVGLGAYEQYF. The CDR3 coding sequence is TGTGCCAGCAGTACTTTAACAGGGACAGTGGGGCTTGGGGCTTACGAGCAGTACTTC.

As concerns this clonotype: A much larger clone differs by one base, so this may be a read error. V gene TRBV6-5 combines with J gene TRBJ1-1, with TRBD1 identical over 8 bases. The CDR3 is 12 amino acids. Trimming took 7 bases from V and 10 from J; bases not matched to a gene: 8. Per the germline V gene, CDR1 is MNHEY and CDR2 is SVGAGI. CDR3: CASILGQGRAFF. The CDR3, as DNA: TGTGCCAGCATCCTAGGACAGGGACGAGCTTTCTTT.

The V call is TRBV6-2 or TRBV6-3, the J call TRBJ2-7, with D uncertain. The CDR3 has 16 residues. Germline CDR1 is MNHEY and CDR2 is SVGEGT. V gave up 0 bases and J gave up 2 bases, with 14 bases separating them. The DNA of the CDR3 is TGTGCCAGCAGTTACTCGGGTGCGACGCCAACCTACGAGCAGTACTTC. It specifies CASSYSGATPTYEQYF.

V is TRBV12-3 or TRBV12-4 and J is TRBJ2-5; 11 nucleotides match TRBD2. The V segment lost 5 bases and the J segment 3 bases; nucleotides outside the gene matches: 14. This CDR3 comprises 18 residues. In DNA form, the CDR3 reads TGTGCCAGCAGTCCCCATGTCGTTAGTAGCGGGAGGGAAGAGACCCAGTACTTC. Translated, it gives CASSPHVVSSGREETQYF.

The CDR3 nucleotides read TGTGCCAGCAGCTTACACTACGAAACCTCCAATGAGCAGTTCTTC. Protein product: CASSLHYETSNEQFF. V is TRBV11-3 and J is TRBJ2-1; D gene ambiguous. The V end was cut by 2 bases, the J end by 6 bases, with 14 bases between. The germline CDR1 and CDR2 sequences are SGHNT and YENEEA. This CDR3 spans 15 amino acids. Variable domain in full (rest from reference TRBV11-3 and TRBJ2-1): EAGVVQSPRYKIIEKKQPVAFWCNPISGHNTLYWYLQNLGQGPELLIRYENEEAVDDSQLPKDRFSAERLKGVDSTLKIQPAELGDSAVYLCASSLHYETSNEQFFGPGTRLTVL.

The chain is built from TRBV20-1 and TRBJ1-2; perhaps TRBD1 as D (6 bases). Looked up from germline, CDR1 is DFQATT and CDR2 is SNEGSKA (reference sequence). V was trimmed by 6 bases and J by 5 bases, leaving 19 bases between them. This CDR3 has 14 amino acids. CDR3 nucleotides: TGCAGTGCGAGACAAGGACAGTTAGTTTATGGCTACACCTTC. This translates into CSARQGQLVYGYTF.

This clonotype was seen a few times. Since a much larger clone is just one base distant, this may be a read error. This chain joins TRBV12-3 or TRBV12-4 and TRBJ1-6; D remains ambiguous. V shed 3 bases and J shed 9 bases, with 18 bases lying between them. CDR3 length equals 16 residues. The DNA for the CDR3 is TGTGCCAGCAGTTTGGTCGGCGCAGGTGCTCGTTCACCCCTCCACTTT. Translating it yields CASSLVGAGARSPLHF.

The chain is built from TRBV7-2 and TRBJ1-6; 9 bases fit TRBD1. This CDR3 has 16 amino acids. CDR1 is SGHTA and CDR2 is FQGNSA in the germline V gene. V lost 2 bases to trimming and J lost 6 bases; unmatched junction nucleotides: 5. The CDR3 DNA follows: TGTGCCAGCAGCTTAAATACGGGACAGGGTAATTCACCCCTCCACTTT. Translation gives CASSLNTGQGNSPLHF.

CDR3 region: CASSLELAGAGSSYEQYF. The CDR3 DNA is TGTGCCAGCAGCTTAGAACTAGCGGGAGCGGGGAGCTCCTACGAGCAGTACTTC. This chain uses TRBV7-2 with TRBJ2-7; 11 nucleotides match TRBD2. V dropped 1 base and J dropped 0; count of bases not matched to a gene: 8. The germline V gene has CDR1 SGHTA and CDR2 FQGNSA. The CDR3 covers 18 residues.

The chain has TRBV29-1 and TRBJ1-2, with D perhaps TRBD1 (6 bases). CDR1 is SQVTM and CDR2 is ANQGSEA in the germline V gene. The CDR3 is 15 residues long. The V end was cut by 8 bases, the J end by 4 bases, with 23 bases between. The CDR3: CSSMGADPLRYGYTF. The CDR3 nucleotides are TGCAGCTCCATGGGGGCGGACCCATTGCGCTATGGCTACACCTTC.

The rearrangement uses TRBV6-2 or TRBV6-3 and TRBJ1-1, with D uncertain. The V gene lost 2 bases and the J gene lost 4 bases, with 20 bases spanning the gap. The CDR3 length is 17 residues. Germline CDR1 and CDR2: MNHEY and SVGEGT. In nucleotides, the CDR3 is TGTGCCAGCAGTTACCCGGCCAGTGGGCTATGGTCCACTGAAGCTTTCTTT. It yields the protein CASSYPASGLWSTEAFF.

CDR3 sequence: CASRAVQRYNEQFF. The CDR3, as DNA: TGTGCCAGCAGAGCGGTACAGCGATACAATGAGCAGTTCTTC. V and J are TRBV7-9 and TRBJ2-1; weak D call: TRBD2 (5 bases). Germline values: CDR1 SEHNR, CDR2 FQNEAQ (reference sequence). The CDR3 loop spans 14 amino acids. V lost 6 bases, J lost 4 bases, and 13 bases lay in between.

The chain combines TRBV5-6 with TRBJ1-2; no definite D call. V was pared by 2 bases and J by 5 bases, with 13 bases between. In germline, CDR1 is SGHDT, CDR2 YYEEEE. The CDR3 contains 14 residues. The CDR3 DNA reads as TGTGCCAGCAGCTTTCAACCAGGTTCATATGGCTACACCTTC. It codes for CASSFQPGSYGYTF.

This rearrangement joins TRBV24-1 to TRBJ2-7, with D perhaps matching TRBD1 or TRBD2 (5 bases each). Germline V lookup: CDR1 KGHDR, CDR2 SFDVKD. V lost 9 bases and J 6 bases, leaving 14 bases between the germline ends. This CDR3 contains 12 residues. The CDR3: CATEYTGGEQYF. DNA for the CDR3: TGTGCCACCGAATATACTGGGGGCGAGCAGTACTTC.

In this sample, this clonotype turned up a few times. The rearrangement uses TRBV4-1 and TRBJ2-1; no clear D gene. This CDR3 has 13 amino acids. The V end was cut by 0 bases, the J end by 6 bases, with 6 bases between. Per the germline V gene, CDR1 is MGHRA and CDR2 is YSYEKL. Written as DNA, the CDR3 is TGCGCCAGCAGCCAAGAATCTGCCAATGAGCAGTTCTTC. Protein sequence: CASSQESANEQFF.

This chain connects TRBV18 to TRBJ2-4; D gene ambiguous. The J call may be faulty, since TRBJ2-7 better matches the DNA end. The CDR3 covers 13 residues. Germline-derived CDR1 and CDR2 are KGHSH and LQKENI. In DNA, the CDR3 is TGTGCCAGCTCACCGGGTCTGATCGACGAGCAGTACTTC. Residues: CASSPGLIDEQYF.

This chain joins TRBV4-2 and TRBJ2-4; TRBD1 agrees at 9 bases. TRBJ2-7 explains the end of the DNA better; the J call may be wrong. Germline lookup yields CDR1 LGHNA and CDR2 YNFKEQ. The CDR3 covers 15 residues. This CDR3 is CASSQEGQGFYEQYF. The CDR3, as DNA: TGTGCCAGCAGCCAAGAGGGACAGGGATTCTACGAGCAGTACTTC.

This sequence joins TRBV6-5 and TRBJ2-1; D perhaps matches TRBD1 (5 bases). CDR1 and CDR2 from the germline V gene are MNHEY and SVGAGI. This CDR3 has 14 amino acids. V was trimmed by 5 bases and J by 3 bases, leaving 11 bases between them. CDR3 DNA sequence: TGTGCCAGCAGTGTAAAGACAGTCTACAATGAGCAGTTCTTC. Its translation: CASSVKTVYNEQFF.